A selection of T cell receptor beta chains follows, all from one sample in a study of T-cell reconstitution after alpha-beta-depleted transplantation in children. One entry per CDR3 protein, called by TCRdb with MiXCR from the PCR reads. Of 640,000 or so distinct CDR3 sequences listed, 16% were seen once; the top ten hold 1.1%. The sample here was PBMCs from the stem cell graft donor, taken from the stem cell graft. The receptors derive from a human donor who donated a stem cell graft to a child with acute myeloid leukemia. The conserved cysteine and the conserved F or W are not part of the CDR3 here.

j_call	v_call	cdr3_aa
TRBJ1-1	TRBV12-3/TRBV12-4	ASSLGPPRENTEAF
TRBJ1-2	TRBV15	ATSKGQLNYGYT
TRBJ1-1	TRBV9	ASSARSGGTEAF
TRBJ1-5	TRBV12-3/TRBV12-4	ASSRSYREGGNQPQH
TRBJ1-4	TRBV6-2/TRBV6-3	ASSYQGMVTNEKLF
TRBJ1-2	TRBV20-1	SARRRGSYGYT
TRBJ1-4	TRBV20-1	SAPRGGDSAKLF
TRBJ2-1	TRBV6-5	ASSSQRREF
TRBJ1-4	TRBV29-1	SVLMDRQGLF
TRBJ2-1	TRBV25-1	ASSDSSGEQF
TRBJ2-7	TRBV20-1	SARDNRLSSYEQY
TRBJ1-4	TRBV9	ASSSRESYHNEKLF
TRBJ2-1	TRBV7-9	ASSLNGGRNEQF
TRBJ2-2	TRBV24-1	ATSDPGTGTTGELF
TRBJ2-2	TRBV12-3/TRBV12-4	ASSFPGRGDTGELF
TRBJ2-3	TRBV7-2	ASSLLAGGGDTQY
TRBJ1-1	TRBV7-9	ASSLKRDTEAF
TRBJ1-5	TRBV5-1	ASSEQGYSNQPQH
TRBJ2-3	TRBV20-1	SYPNSGADTQY
TRBJ1-5	TRBV6-1	ASRNTGRNQPQH
TRBJ2-3	TRBV28	ASSASGTSTDTQY
TRBJ2-5	TRBV7-6	ASSPGPRETQY
TRBJ1-1	TRBV2	ASSSGSHTEAF
TRBJ2-2	TRBV7-2	ASSHNRDTGELF
TRBJ1-1	TRBV20-1	SARGKKNTEAF
TRBJ1-2	TRBV29-1	SVQDSYGYT
TRBJ2-5	TRBV7-3	ASSLRGVEETQY
TRBJ2-1	TRBV7-9	ASSLGGMQF
TRBJ2-7	TRBV12-3/TRBV12-4	ASSLQGAGGEQY
TRBJ1-3	TRBV20-1	SARRTGAGNTIY
TRBJ1-5	TRBV20-1	SARDPAPGGNQPQH
TRBJ2-6	TRBV20-1	SARDPVSSGANVLT
TRBJ2-3	TRBV12-3/TRBV12-4	ASRMGRRGGSDTQY
TRBJ2-1	TRBV7-9	ASSPGRGGDNEQF
TRBJ2-3	TRBV20-1	SASKLGQGADTQY
TRBJ2-2	TRBV6-1	ASKRTGNTGELF